These T cell receptor beta chains were read from a single sample in a study of beta chain features in type 1 diabetes. Here immunoSEQ multiplex PCR was the method, and the copy in TCRdb shows in-frame clones only, minus some. The top ten hold 0.9% to 1.2% of the sample, which has about 290,000 clones, roughly 8% seen once. The sequenced sample was central memory CD4+ T cells from blood. The receptors were gathered from a woman between 18 and 29 years old in good health. The CDR3 runs from the conserved cysteine through the conserved F or W.

>TRBV19|TRBJ2-7
CASSSPPGGARNEQYF
>TRBV10-3|TRBJ2-3
CATGLAGAQGAQYF
>TRBV9|TRBJ1-2
CASSVTSTAYGYTF
>TRBV4-3|TRBJ2-6
CASSQDQLTSGANVLTF
>TRBV5-4|TRBJ1-2
CASSRGSGYGYTF
>TRBV6-6|TRBJ1-4
CASTPDLGGEKLFF
>TRBV9|TRBJ2-2
CARTPGNRGELFF
>TRBV5-1|TRBJ1-2
CASSLELNYGYTF
>TRBV30|TRBJ1-2
CAWSLLHLHGYTF
>TRBV7-2|TRBJ1-5
CASSSGPGRGEPQHF
>TRBV7-2|TRBJ2-6
CASSFATHVLTF
>TRBV5-1|TRBJ2-1
CASSSRLAGGNEQFF
>TRBV20-1|TRBJ1-1
CSASHQHAFF
>TRBV5-1|TRBJ2-3
CASSLGGIRTDTQYF
>TRBV2|TRBJ2-1
CASSYGTDEQFF
>TRBV7-3|TRBJ2-1
CASSLNGDNEQFF
>TRBV28|TRBJ1-2
CASSFRRAAAYGYTF
>TRBV19|TRBJ1-5
CASSPSGGVGRPQHF
>TRBV9|TRBJ2-7
CASSLIPRGEQYF
>TRBV30|TRBJ1-2
CAWSKGAGVYGYTF
>TRBV9|TRBJ2-5
CASSVVAGLRETQYF
>TRBV5-1|TRBJ2-2
CASSLNRELFF
>TRBV18|TRBJ2-3
CASSPHHRTDTQYF
>TRBV18|TRBJ2-1
CASSPPAGELGEQFF
>TRBV2|TRBJ2-3
CASSETSGSWTDTQYF
>TRBV28|TRBJ2-2
CASTGPNTGELFF
>TRBV18|TRBJ2-1
CASSPPGIPSYNEQFF
>TRBV10-3|TRBJ1-1
CAIRDREEGTEAFF
>TRBV5-1|TRBJ2-3
CASRTSGSTDTQYF
>TRBV15|TRBJ2-7
CATSTGTREQYF
>TRBV18|TRBJ2-3
CASSPPSGTDTQYF
>TRBV7-9|TRBJ2-5
CASSWESETQYF
>TRBV2|TRBJ2-5
CASMTGQQETQYF
>TRBV5-4|TRBJ2-5
CASSQDRGGQETQYF
>TRBV7-8|TRBJ2-1
CASSREGQGYNEQFF
>TRBV7-3|TRBJ1-5
CASSFNQPQHF
>TRBV9|TRBJ1-6
CASSPSPGNSPLHF
>TRBV18|TRBJ2-6
CASSPMTGSGANVLTF
>TRBV4-1|TRBJ2-2
CASSQDLMGLAFTGELFF
>TRBV28|TRBJ1-5
CASHHRLGDQPQHF
>TRBV19|TRBJ1-1
CASSMPFGNTEAFF
>TRBV4-3|TRBJ2-5
CASSQVFSGAQETQYF
>TRBV5-6|TRBJ1-2
CASSLEAGRTFGYTF
>TRBV7-2|TRBJ2-1
CASSLNYGAYNEQFF
>TRBV6-1|TRBJ1-5
CASRQGPYSNQPQHF
>TRBV19|TRBJ2-5
CASSRGPIQETQYF
>TRBV2|TRBJ2-7
CASATSGLTYEQYF
>TRBV7-9|TRBJ1-1
CASSERGENTEAFF
>TRBV6-6|TRBJ2-1
CASSSTIYNEQFF
>TRBV7-8|TRBJ1-2
CASTRGQGNYGYTF
>TRBV5-6|TRBJ2-7
CASSLAPTGALSEQYF
>TRBV5-6|TRBJ2-1
CASSFPTSVHNEQFF
>TRBV28|TRBJ2-3
CASSAQRGGRADTQYF
>TRBV5-1|TRBJ2-7
CASNLDQPPYEQYF
>TRBV5-6|TRBJ2-1
CASSSTPWSHSYNEQFF
>TRBV29-1|TRBJ2-3
CSVEDYRADTQYF
>TRBV28|TRBJ1-1
CASRLPAGGNTEAFF
>TRBV7-2|TRBJ1-1
CASSFGPLTEAFF
>TRBV9|TRBJ2-6
CASSRAAGANVLTF
>TRBV27|TRBJ2-2
CASSGGGAANTGELFF